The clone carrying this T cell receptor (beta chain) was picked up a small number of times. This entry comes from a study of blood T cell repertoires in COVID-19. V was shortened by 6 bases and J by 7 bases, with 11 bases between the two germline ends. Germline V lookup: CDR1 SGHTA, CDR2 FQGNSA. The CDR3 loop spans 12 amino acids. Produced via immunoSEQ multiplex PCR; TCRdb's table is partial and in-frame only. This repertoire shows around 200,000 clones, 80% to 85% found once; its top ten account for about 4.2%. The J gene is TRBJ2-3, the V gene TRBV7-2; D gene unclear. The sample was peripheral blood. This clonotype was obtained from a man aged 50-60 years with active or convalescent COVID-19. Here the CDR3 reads CASSRESYTQYF. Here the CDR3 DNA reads TGTGCCAGCAGTCGCGAATCCTATACGCAGTATTTT.